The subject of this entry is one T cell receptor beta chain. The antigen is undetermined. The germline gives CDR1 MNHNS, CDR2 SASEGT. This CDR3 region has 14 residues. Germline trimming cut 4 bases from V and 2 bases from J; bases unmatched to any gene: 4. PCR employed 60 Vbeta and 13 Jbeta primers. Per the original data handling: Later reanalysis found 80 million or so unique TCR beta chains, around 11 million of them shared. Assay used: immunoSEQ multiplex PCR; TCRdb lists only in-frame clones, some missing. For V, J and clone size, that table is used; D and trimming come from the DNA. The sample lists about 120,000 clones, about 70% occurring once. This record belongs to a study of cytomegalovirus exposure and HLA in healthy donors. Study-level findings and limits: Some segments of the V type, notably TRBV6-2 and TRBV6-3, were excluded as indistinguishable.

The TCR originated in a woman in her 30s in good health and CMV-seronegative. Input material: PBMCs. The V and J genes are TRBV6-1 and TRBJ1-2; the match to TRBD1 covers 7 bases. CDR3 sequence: CASSAQTGNYGYTF. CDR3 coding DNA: TGTGCCAGCAGTGCTCAGACAGGGAACTATGGCTACACCTTC.